This T cell receptor (beta chain) was captured in a study of T cells in Graves' hyperthyroidism and ophthalmopathy. Study-wide results and limits: Peripheral blood also featured most of the thyroid clonotypes expanded above 0.001.

After removal of 6 bases from V and 0 bases from J, the junction contained 3 bases not matched to a gene. This CDR3 has 14 residues. In germline, CDR1 is MDHEN, CDR2 SYDVKM. Graves' hyperthyroidism was deemed stable given no ophthalmopathy progression within 18 months. Newly diagnosed patients aged 18 to 65 had hyperthyroidism of under 2 months' duration. The source of the PBMCs was more than 9.5 ml of fresh peripheral blood. Many counts were recorded for this clonotype. Its specificity is not known. Amplification of TCR beta CDR3 regions was performed using RNA transcripts as template. The HTBI primer set drove a first-round RT-PCR of the TCR CDR3. One entry per CDR3 protein, called by TCRdb with MiXCR from the multiplex PCR reads. Among about 700,000 distinct CDR3 sequences listed, about 14% were seen once.

The V call is TRBV28, the J call TRBJ2-7; TRBD1 aligns across 9 bases. Sequencing input: blood. This TCR was sampled from a woman aged 18-29 years with Graves' hyperthyroidism. DNA for the CDR3: TGTGCCAGCAGGAAGACAGGGGGCTCCTACGAGCAGTACTTC. Its protein product is CASRKTGGSYEQYF.